Listed here is a single T cell receptor (beta chain). Within the sample, other DNA sequences also encode this same CDR3. The data derive from a study of blood T cell repertoires in COVID-19. Study-wide background: Specimens from acute and convalescent COVID-19 originated in the United States, Italy and Spain.

The CDR3 covers 14 residues. Germline CDR1 reads SGHRS; CDR2 reads YFSETQ. The trim removed 3 bases at V and 1 base at J, leaving 2 bases unmatched. This study enrolled people aged 18 to 89 from around 26 US geographic areas. Participant-reported clinical history was the basis for cohort assignment. In the authors' methods: Reference gene primer amplification gave nucleated cell count estimates. Generated by immunoSEQ multiplex PCR, the TCRdb table keeps only in-frame clones and is missing some. Clonal size and the V and J genes are those of that table, whereas D and trimming came from the DNA. The table records about 200,000 clones, 70% to 90% of them present only once.

Sequenced: PBMCs or T cells enriched from blood (not recorded which). The chain recombines TRBV5-1 with TRBJ1-1; 8 positions agree with TRBD1. The sequence was obtained from a woman aged 18-29 years who had recovered from COVID-19. The CDR3 sequence: CASSSGTGNTEAFF. The CDR3 bases are TGCGCCAGCAGCTCGGGGACAGGGAACACTGAAGCTTTCTTT.